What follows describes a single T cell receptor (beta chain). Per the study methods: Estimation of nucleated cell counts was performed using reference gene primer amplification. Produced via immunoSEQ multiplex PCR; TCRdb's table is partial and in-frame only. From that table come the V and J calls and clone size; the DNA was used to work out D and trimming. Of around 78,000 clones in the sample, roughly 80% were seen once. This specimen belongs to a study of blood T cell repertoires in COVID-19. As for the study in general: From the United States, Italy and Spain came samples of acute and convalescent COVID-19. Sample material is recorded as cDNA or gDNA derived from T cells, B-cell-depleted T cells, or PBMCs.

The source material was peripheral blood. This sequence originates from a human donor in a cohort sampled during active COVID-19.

The CDR3 sequence is CASSPQRPGVSGNEQFF. The CDR3 region has the DNA TGTGCCAGCAGCCCGCAACGACCAGGGGTATCCGGGAATGAGCAGTTCTTC. The J gene is TRBJ2-1, the V gene TRBV9, with D perhaps TRBD1 (6 bases). Trimming pared 4 bases from V and 7 bases from J, leaving 24 bases between. The germline V gene encodes CDR1 SGDLS and CDR2 YYNGEE. The CDR3 has 17 residues. Looking up the rest from reference TRBV9 and TRBJ2-1 gives the full variable domain: DSGVTQTPKHLITATGQRVTLRCSPRSGDLSVYWYQQSLDQGLQFLIQYYNGEERAKGNILERFSAQQFPDLHSELNLSSLELGDSALYFCASSPQRPGVSGNEQFFGPGTRLTVL.